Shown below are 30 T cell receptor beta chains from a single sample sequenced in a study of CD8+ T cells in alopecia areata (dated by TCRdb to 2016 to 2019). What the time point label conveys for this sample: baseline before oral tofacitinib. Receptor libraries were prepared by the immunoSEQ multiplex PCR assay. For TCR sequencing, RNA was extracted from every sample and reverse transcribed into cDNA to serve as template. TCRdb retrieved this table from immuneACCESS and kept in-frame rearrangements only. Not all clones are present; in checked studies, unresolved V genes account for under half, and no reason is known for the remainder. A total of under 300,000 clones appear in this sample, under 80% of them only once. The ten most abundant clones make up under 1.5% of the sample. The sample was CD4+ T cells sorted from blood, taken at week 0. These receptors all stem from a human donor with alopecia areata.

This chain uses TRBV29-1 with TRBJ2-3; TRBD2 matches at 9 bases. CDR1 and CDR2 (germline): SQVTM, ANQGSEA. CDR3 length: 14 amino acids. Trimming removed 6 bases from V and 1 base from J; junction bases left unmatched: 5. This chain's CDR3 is CSVSGLAGTDTQYF. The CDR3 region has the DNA TGCAGCGTGTCGGGACTAGCCGGCACAGATACGCAGTATTTT.

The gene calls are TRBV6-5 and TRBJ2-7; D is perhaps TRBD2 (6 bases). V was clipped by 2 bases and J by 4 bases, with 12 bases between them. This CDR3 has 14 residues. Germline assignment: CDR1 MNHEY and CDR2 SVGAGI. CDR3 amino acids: CASSYVAGRYEQYF. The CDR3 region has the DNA TGTGCCAGCAGTTACGTGGCAGGGAGGTACGAGCAGTACTTC.

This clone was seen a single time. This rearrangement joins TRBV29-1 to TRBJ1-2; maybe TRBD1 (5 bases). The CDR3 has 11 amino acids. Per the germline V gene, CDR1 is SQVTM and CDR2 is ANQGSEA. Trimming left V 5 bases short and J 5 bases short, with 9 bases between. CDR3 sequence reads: CSVTRAYGYTF. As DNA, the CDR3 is TGCAGCGTTACCAGGGCTTATGGCTACACCTTC.

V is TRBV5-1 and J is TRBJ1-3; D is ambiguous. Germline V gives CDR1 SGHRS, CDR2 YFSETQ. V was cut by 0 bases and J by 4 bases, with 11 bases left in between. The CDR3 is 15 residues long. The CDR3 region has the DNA TGCGCCAGCAGCTTGGACACCCAAAGGGGAAACACCATATATTTT. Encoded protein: CASSLDTQRGNTIYF.

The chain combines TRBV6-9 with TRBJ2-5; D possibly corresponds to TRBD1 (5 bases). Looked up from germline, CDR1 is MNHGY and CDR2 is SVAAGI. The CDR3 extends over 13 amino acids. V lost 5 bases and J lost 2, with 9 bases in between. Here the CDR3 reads CASSQGPQETQYF. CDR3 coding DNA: TGTGCCAGCAGTCAGGGTCCACAAGAGACCCAGTACTTC.

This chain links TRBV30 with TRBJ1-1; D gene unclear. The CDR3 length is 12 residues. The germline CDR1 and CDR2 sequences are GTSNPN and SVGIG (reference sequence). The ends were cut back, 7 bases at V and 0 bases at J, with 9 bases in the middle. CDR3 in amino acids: CASRHLNTEAFF. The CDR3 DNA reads TGTGCCTCCAGGCACCTGAACACTGAAGCTTTCTTT.

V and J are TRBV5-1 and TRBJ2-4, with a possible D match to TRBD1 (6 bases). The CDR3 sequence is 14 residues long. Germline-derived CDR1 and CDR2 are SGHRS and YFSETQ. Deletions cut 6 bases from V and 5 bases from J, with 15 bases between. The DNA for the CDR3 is TGCGCCAGCACCCAACCAGGGGCAGAAAACATTCAGTACTTC. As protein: CASTQPGAENIQYF. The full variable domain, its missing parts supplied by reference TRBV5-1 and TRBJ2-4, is KAGVTQTPRYLIKTRGQQVTLSCSPISGHRSVSWYQQTPGQGLQFLFEYFSETQRNKGNFPGRFSGRQFSNSRSEMNVSTLELGDSALYLCASTQPGAENIQYFGAGTRLSVL.

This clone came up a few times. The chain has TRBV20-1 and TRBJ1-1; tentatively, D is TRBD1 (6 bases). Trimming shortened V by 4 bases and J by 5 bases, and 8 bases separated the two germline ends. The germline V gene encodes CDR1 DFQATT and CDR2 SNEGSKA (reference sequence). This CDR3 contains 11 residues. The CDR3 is CSANQGTEAFF. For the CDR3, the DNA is TGCAGTGCTAACCAGGGGACTGAAGCTTTCTTT.

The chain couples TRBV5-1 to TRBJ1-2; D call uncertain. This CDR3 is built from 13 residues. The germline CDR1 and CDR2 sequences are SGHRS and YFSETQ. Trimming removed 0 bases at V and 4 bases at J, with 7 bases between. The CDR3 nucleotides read TGCGCCAGCAGCTTGGAGCCGGCCTATGGCTACACCTTC. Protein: CASSLEPAYGYTF.

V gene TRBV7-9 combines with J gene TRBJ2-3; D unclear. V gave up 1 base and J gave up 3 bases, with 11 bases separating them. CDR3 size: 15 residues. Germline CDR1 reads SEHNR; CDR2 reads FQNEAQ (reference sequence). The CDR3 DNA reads TGTGCCAGCAGCTTAGGGGGTCGTGGGACAGATACGCAGTATTTT. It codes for CASSLGGRGTDTQYF.

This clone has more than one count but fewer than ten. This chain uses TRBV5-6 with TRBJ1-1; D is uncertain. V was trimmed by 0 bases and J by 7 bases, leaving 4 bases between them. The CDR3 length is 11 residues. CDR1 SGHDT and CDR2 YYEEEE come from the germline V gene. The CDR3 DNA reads TGTGCCAGCAGCTTGGATGGTGAAGCTTTCTTT. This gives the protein CASSLDGEAFF.

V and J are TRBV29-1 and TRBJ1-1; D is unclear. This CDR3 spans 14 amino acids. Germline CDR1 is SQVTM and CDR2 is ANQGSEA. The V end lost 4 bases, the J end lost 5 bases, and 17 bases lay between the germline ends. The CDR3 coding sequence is TGCAGCGTTGGTATCGGCTCTACCCCGACTGAAGCTTTCTTT. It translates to CSVGIGSTPTEAFF.

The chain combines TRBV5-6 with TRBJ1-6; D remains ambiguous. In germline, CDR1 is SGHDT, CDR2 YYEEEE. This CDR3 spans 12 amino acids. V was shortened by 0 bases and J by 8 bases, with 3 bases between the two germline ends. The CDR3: CASSLGHSPLHF. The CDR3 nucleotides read TGTGCCAGCAGCTTGGGGCATTCACCCCTCCACTTT.

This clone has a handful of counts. The CDR3 DNA is TGTGCCAGCAGCTCCGGACAGGGGCGCTCTGGGGCCAACGTCCTGACTTTC. This encodes CASSSGQGRSGANVLTF. This chain connects TRBV7-6 to TRBJ2-6; 9 nucleotides agree with TRBD1. The V segment lost 4 bases and the J segment 0 bases; nucleotides outside the gene matches: 4. This CDR3 is built from 17 residues. Germline-derived CDR1 and CDR2 are SGHVS and FNYEAQ.

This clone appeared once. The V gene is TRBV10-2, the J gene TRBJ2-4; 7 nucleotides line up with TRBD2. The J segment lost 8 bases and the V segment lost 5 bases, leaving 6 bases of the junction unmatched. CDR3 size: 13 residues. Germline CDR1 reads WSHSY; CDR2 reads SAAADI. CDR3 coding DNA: TGCGCCAGCAGTAGGGAGGGAGGGCACATTCAGTACTTC. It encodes CASSREGGHIQYF.

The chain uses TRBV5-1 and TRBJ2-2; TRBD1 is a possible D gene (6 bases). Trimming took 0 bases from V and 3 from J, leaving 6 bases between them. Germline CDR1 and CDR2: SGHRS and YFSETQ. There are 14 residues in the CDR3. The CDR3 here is CASSLAGDTGELFF. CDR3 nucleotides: TGCGCCAGCAGCTTGGCAGGGGACACCGGGGAGCTGTTTTTT.

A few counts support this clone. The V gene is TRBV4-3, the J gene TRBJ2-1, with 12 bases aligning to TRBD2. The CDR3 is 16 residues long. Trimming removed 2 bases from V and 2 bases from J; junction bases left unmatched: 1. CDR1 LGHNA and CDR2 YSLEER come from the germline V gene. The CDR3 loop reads CASSQRLAGAYNEQFF. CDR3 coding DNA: TGCGCCAGCAGCCAAAGACTAGCGGGGGCCTACAATGAGCAGTTCTTC.

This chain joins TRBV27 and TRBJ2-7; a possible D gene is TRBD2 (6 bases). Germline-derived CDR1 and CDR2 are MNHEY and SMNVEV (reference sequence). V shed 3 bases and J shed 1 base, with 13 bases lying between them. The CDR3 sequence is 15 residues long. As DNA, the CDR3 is TGTGCCAGCAGTTTTGGCGGGACGGTATCCTACGAGCAGTACTTC. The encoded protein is CASSFGGTVSYEQYF.

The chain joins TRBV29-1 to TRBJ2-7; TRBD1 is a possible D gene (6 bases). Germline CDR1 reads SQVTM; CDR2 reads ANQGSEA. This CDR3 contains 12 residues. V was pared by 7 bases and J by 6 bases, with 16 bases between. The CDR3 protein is CSAWAGAGEQYF. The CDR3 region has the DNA TGCAGCGCCTGGGCAGGGGCCGGCGAGCAGTACTTC.

The CDR3 DNA sequence: TGTGCCAGCGGTCGGGATGGCACCGGGGAGCTGTTTTTT. Its protein product is CASGRDGTGELFF. The chain joins TRBV2 to TRBJ2-2, with D tentatively TRBD2 (5 bases). This CDR3 contains 13 residues. Trimming stripped 8 bases from V and 4 bases from J, with 11 bases between. Per the germline V gene, CDR1 is SNHLY and CDR2 is FYNNEI.

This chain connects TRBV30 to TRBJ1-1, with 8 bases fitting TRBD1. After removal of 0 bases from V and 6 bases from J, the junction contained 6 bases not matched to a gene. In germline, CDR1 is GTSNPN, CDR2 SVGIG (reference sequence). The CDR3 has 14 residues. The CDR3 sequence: CAWSVAGQGAEAFF. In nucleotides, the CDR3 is TGTGCCTGGAGTGTTGCTGGACAGGGTGCTGAAGCTTTCTTT. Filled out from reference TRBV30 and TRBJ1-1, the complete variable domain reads SQTIHQWPATLVQPVGSPLSLECTVEGTSNPNLYWYRQAAGRGLQLLFYSVGIGQISSEVPQNLSASRPQDRQFILSSKKLLLSDSGFYLCAWSVAGQGAEAFFGQGTRLTVV.

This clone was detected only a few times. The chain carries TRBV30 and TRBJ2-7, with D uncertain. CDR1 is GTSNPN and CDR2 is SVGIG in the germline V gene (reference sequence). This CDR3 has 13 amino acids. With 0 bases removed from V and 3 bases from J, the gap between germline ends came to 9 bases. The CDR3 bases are TGTGCCTGGAGTGTGGCAGTTTACTACGAGCAGTACTTC. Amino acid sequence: CAWSVAVYYEQYF.

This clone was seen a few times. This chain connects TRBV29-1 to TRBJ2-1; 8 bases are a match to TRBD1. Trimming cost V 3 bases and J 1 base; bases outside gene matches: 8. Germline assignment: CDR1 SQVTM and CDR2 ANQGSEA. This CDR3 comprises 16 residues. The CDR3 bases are TGCAGCGTTGATACCCCCGGACAGGGTTCCTACAATGAGCAGTTCTTC. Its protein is CSVDTPGQGSYNEQFF.

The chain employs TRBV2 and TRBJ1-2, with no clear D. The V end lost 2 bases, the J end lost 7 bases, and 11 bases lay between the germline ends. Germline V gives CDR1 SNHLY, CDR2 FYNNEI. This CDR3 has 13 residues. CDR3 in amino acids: CASSELEGSGYTF. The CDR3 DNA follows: TGTGCCAGCAGTGAATTGGAGGGCTCTGGCTACACCTTC.

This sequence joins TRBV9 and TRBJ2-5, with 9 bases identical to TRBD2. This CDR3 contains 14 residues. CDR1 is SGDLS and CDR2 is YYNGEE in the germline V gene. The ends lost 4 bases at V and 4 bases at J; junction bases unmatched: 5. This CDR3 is CASSLDSGGETQYF. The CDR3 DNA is TGTGCCAGCAGCCTGGATAGCGGGGGAGAGACCCAGTACTTC.

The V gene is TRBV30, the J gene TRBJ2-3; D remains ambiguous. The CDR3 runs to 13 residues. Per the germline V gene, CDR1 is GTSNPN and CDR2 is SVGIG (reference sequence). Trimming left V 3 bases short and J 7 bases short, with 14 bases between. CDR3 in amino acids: CAWSPGNMNTQYF. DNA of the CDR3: TGTGCCTGGAGCCCCGGAAACATGAATACGCAGTATTTT.

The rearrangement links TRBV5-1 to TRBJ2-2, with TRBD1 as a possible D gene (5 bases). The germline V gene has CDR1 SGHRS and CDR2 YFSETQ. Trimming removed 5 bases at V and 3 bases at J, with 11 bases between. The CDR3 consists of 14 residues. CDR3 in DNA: TGCGCCAGCAGTGCTCAGGGTCACACCGGGGAGCTGTTTTTT. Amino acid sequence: CASSAQGHTGELFF.

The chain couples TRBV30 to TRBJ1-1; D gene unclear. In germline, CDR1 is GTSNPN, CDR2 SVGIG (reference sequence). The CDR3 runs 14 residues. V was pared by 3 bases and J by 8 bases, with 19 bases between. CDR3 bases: TGTGCCTGGAGAACCCCGGGGATGGGATTCGAAGCTTTCTTT. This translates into CAWRTPGMGFEAFF. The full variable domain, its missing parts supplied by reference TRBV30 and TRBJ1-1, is SQTIHQWPATLVQPVGSPLSLECTVEGTSNPNLYWYRQAAGRGLQLLFYSVGIGQISSEVPQNLSASRPQDRQFILSSKKLLLSDSGFYLCAWRTPGMGFEAFFGQGTRLTVV.

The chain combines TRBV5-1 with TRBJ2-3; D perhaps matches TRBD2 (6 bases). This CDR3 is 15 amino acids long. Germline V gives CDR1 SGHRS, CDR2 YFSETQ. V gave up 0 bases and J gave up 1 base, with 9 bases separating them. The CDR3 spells CASSLELAGTDTQYF. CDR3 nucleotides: TGCGCCAGCAGCTTGGAACTAGCCGGCACAGATACGCAGTATTTT.

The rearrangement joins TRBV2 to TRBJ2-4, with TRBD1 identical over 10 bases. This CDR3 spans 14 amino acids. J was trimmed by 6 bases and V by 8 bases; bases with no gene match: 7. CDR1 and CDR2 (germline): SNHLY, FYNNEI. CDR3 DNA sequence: TGTGCCAGCTTGACAGGGGGCTTAGGAAACATTCAGTACTTC. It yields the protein CASLTGGLGNIQYF.